The rows below give T cell receptor beta chains drawn from one sample of a study of blood T cell repertoires in COVID-19. Sequenced by immunoSEQ multiplex PCR; TCRdb stores in-frame clones only, minus some. This table has more than 250,000 clones, 88% appearing once. Sequencing was carried out using peripheral blood. All receptors derive from a woman aged 30 to 39 with COVID-19, enrolled during active disease. CDR3s leave out the opening cysteine and the closing phenylalanine or tryptophan.

j_call v_call cdr3_aa
TRBJ2-5 TRBV3-1/TRBV3-2 ASSRRTGENETQY
TRBJ1-6 TRBV3-1/TRBV3-2 ASSLLKGNSPLH
TRBJ1-3 TRBV18 ASSPTVLSGNTIY
TRBJ2-7 TRBV5-6 ASSLEDRGYSYEQY
TRBJ2-1 TRBV6-5 ASSRDRGPGNEQF
TRBJ1-2 TRBV7-9 ASTSAGSYGYT
TRBJ1-1 TRBV5-6 ASSYNRGQGTEAF
TRBJ2-5 TRBV9 ASSVQGGGTQY
TRBJ1-2 TRBV19 ASSIMSPPGGGGYT
TRBJ2-3 TRBV28 ASPGGERTDTQY
TRBJ2-7 TRBV24-1 ATSDFPTISYEQY
TRBJ2-3 TRBV2 ASRPTSGVTDTQY
TRBJ1-6 TRBV7-2 ASSPTQGRYSPLH
TRBJ1-1 TRBV29-1 SVKGEYGQGKDTEAF
TRBJ1-5 TRBV6-6 ASRRGQGNQPQH
TRBJ1-3 TRBV4-1 ASSLIYKGPHGNTIY
TRBJ1-5 TRBV5-1 ASSFDTGPSWPQH
TRBJ2-5 TRBV20-1 SASFPRGQGYQETQY
TRBJ2-5 TRBV27 ASSSGLALETQY
TRBJ2-1 TRBV10-3 AIREGLLSEQF
TRBJ2-6 TRBV5-1 ATTDTAGANVLT
TRBJ2-2 TRBV5-1 ASRQEWTGELF
TRBJ2-7 TRBV18 ASSPTDSYEQY
TRBJ1-5 TRBV6-5 ASTPRGTGQPQH
TRBJ2-3 TRBV6-5 ASYGTAITTDTQY
TRBJ2-1 TRBV6-2/TRBV6-3 ASSWTSGGREQF
TRBJ1-1 TRBV2 ASSEERVAEAF
TRBJ1-2 TRBV4-2 ASSQDDRNYGYT
TRBJ2-7 TRBV7-8 ASSSSRLAGGSYEQY
TRBJ1-6 TRBV2 ASRVEANSPLH
TRBJ1-4 TRBV28 ASRLTGVEKLF
TRBJ1-2 TRBV7-2 ASSLAARTPSSNYGYT
TRBJ2-5 TRBV7-2 ASSQGGPKTQY
TRBJ1-1 TRBV11-3 ASSLGQGVRMNTEAF
TRBJ1-4 TRBV5-5 ASSPGGWRTNEKLF
TRBJ1-2 TRBV9 ASSAQGAGGGYT
TRBJ1-4 TRBV7-8 ASSLPPGQGSLEKLF
TRBJ1-2 TRBV27 ASSLRGGGNYGYT
TRBJ2-6 TRBV7-9 ASSFSTVSGANVLT
TRBJ2-5 TRBV6-5 ASRPPGTAQETQY
TRBJ1-1 TRBV28 ASSLPHTDSEAF
TRBJ2-7 TRBV19 ASSIGGRYPYEQY
TRBJ2-1 TRBV7-8 ASRTDRYNEQF
TRBJ2-2 TRBV19 ASSLTGATGELF
TRBJ1-2 TRBV7-2 ASSSPQDNYGYT